The 13 T cell receptor beta chains reported below all come from one sample, sequenced in a study of blood T cell repertoires in COVID-19. The table came from immunoSEQ multiplex PCR; TCRdb's copy has only in-frame clones and leaves some out. The sample records about 480,000 clones, approximately 90% being singletons. Sequenced input: PBMCs or T cells enriched from blood (not recorded which). These receptors were taken from a woman aged 40 to 50 who had recovered from COVID-19.

Only one count was recorded for this clone. The chain joins TRBV5-4 to TRBJ2-3; 8 bases agree with TRBD2. Losses at the gene ends were 4 bases for V and 5 bases for J; bases not matched to a gene: 12. CDR3 length equals 16 residues. Per germline, CDR1 SGHNT and CDR2 YYREEE (reference sequence). CDR3 sequence: CASSAGARGGGDTQYF. In nucleotides, the CDR3 is TGTGCCAGCAGCGCCGGGGCCCGGGGGGGTGGAGATACGCAGTATTTT.

The chain recombines TRBV6-5 with TRBJ1-1; D is unclear. CDR3 length: 14 amino acids. Trimming cost V 6 bases and J 5 bases, with 16 bases left between them. The V gene's germline CDR1 is MNHEY and CDR2 SVGAGI. This chain's CDR3 is CASSYTRRRTEAFF. The CDR3, as DNA: TGTGCCAGCAGCTACACCCGGAGACGAACTGAAGCTTTCTTT.

The table lists this clone with a few counts. This sequence joins TRBV28 and TRBJ1-2; D gene ambiguous. Germline CDR1 and CDR2: MDHEN and SYDVKM. V gave up 10 bases and J gave up 3 bases, with 12 bases separating them. The CDR3 extends over 12 amino acids. The CDR3, as DNA: TGTGCCACCTCTCCCCCCTACTATGGCTACACCTTC. Translated, it gives CATSPPYYGYTF.

The chain has TRBV19 and TRBJ1-1, with TRBD1 matching over 12 bases. This CDR3 contains 16 residues. V trimming: 7 bases; J trimming: 7 bases; junction bases outside the gene matches: 13. The germline gives CDR1 LNHDA, CDR2 SQIVND (reference sequence). The CDR3: CASTIRDRGREFEAFF. The CDR3 coding sequence is TGTGCCAGTACCATAAGGGACAGGGGGCGCGAGTTTGAAGCTTTCTTT.

The CDR3 DNA follows: TGCGCCAGCAGTGAGAATAGGGGGCATGTTGTGGATGAGCAGTTCTTC. Its translation: CASSENRGHVVDEQFF. V usage is TRBV10-1 and J usage is TRBJ2-1; 7 bases line up with TRBD1. V dropped 2 bases and J dropped 8; count of bases not matched to a gene: 12. The germline gives CDR1 WNHNN, CDR2 SYGVQD (reference sequence). CDR3 size: 16 residues.

This sequence joins TRBV13 and TRBJ1-4, with D perhaps TRBD1 (5 bases). This CDR3 contains 13 residues. Trimming shortened V by 5 bases and J by 7 bases, and 11 bases separated the two germline ends. In germline, CDR1 is PRHDT, CDR2 FYEKMQ (reference sequence). CDR3 region: CASSNGQIEKLFF. DNA of the CDR3: TGTGCCAGCAGCAACGGACAAATTGAAAAACTGTTTTTT.

The rearrangement links TRBV7-9 to TRBJ2-5; TRBD1 agrees at 9 bases. The V segment lost 8 bases and the J segment 3 bases; nucleotides outside the gene matches: 7. CDR1 SEHNR and CDR2 FQNEAQ come from the germline V gene (reference sequence). This CDR3 contains 14 residues. In nucleotides, the CDR3 is TGTGCCAGCGGCCAACGGACAGGGGAAGAGACCCAGTACTTC. This sequence encodes CASGQRTGEETQYF.

The chain joins TRBV29-1 to TRBJ1-4, with 10 positions matching TRBD1. J gave up 7 bases and V 7 bases, and 6 bases lay outside the gene matches. The germline V gene has CDR1 SQVTM and CDR2 ANQGSEA. The length of the CDR3 is 13 residues. The CDR3: CSGQGAQGEKLFF. The CDR3 coding sequence is TGCAGCGGACAGGGGGCGCAGGGTGAAAAACTGTTTTTT. The whole variable domain, remainder taken from reference TRBV29-1 and TRBJ1-4, is SAVISQKPSRDICQRGTSLTIQCQVDSQVTMMFWYRQQPGQSLTLIATANQGSEATYESGFVIDKFPISRPNLTFSTLTVSNMSPEDSSIYLCSGQGAQGEKLFFGSGTQLSVL.

The chain carries TRBV7-9 and TRBJ2-7; TRBD2 aligns across 13 bases. Trimming took 5 bases from V and 7 from J; bases not matched to a gene: 8. From germline, CDR1 is SEHNR and CDR2 FQNEAQ (reference sequence). This CDR3 is 15 amino acids long. This CDR3 reads CASSGRTSGSREQYF. In nucleotides, the CDR3 is TGTGCCAGCAGCGGCCGGACTAGCGGGAGCAGGGAGCAGTACTTC. Complete variable domain (other parts from reference TRBV7-9 and TRBJ2-7): DTGVSQNPRHKITKRGQNVTFRCDPISEHNRLYWYRQTLGQGPEFLTYFQNEAQLEKSRLLSDRFSAERPKGSFSTLEIQRTEQGDSAMYLCASSGRTSGSREQYFGPGTRLTVT.

The chain recombines TRBV29-1 with TRBJ1-1; D is undetermined. CDR1 and CDR2 (germline): SQVTM, ANQGSEA. V gave up 4 bases and J gave up 1 base, with 10 bases separating them. This CDR3 has 13 residues. CDR3 DNA: TGCAGCGTTGTCCGGGAAGAGAACACTGAAGCTTTCTTT. Translation gives CSVVREENTEAFF.

The DNA of the CDR3 is TGTGCCATCAGGCCGGGATCCCAAAGTCAGCCCCAGCATTTT. This gives the protein CAIRPGSQSQPQHF. This sequence joins TRBV10-3 and TRBJ1-5; D gene unclear. V gave up 6 bases and J gave up 6 bases, with 15 bases separating them. Germline-derived CDR1 and CDR2 are ENHRY and SYGVKD. The CDR3 totals 14 residues.

In its sample, this clone was seen a few times. The chain carries TRBV7-2 and TRBJ2-1, with D maybe TRBD2 (6 bases). V was clipped by 2 bases and J by 1 base, with 12 bases between them. Germline-derived CDR1 and CDR2 are SGHTA and FQGNSA. The CDR3 is 16 amino acids. CDR3 region: CASSLFSGVSYNEQFF. The CDR3 nucleotides read TGTGCCAGCAGCTTATTTTCGGGAGTATCCTACAATGAGCAGTTCTTC.

V gene TRBV5-8 combines with J gene TRBJ2-7; the match to TRBD1 covers 10 bases. J lost 1 base, V lost 4 bases, and 5 bases had no gene match. The CDR3 runs to 15 residues. Germline CDR1 reads SGHTS; CDR2 reads YDEGEE. Here the CDR3 DNA reads TGTGCCAGCAGCCGGGACAGGGGACTTTCCTACGAGCAGTACTTC. It encodes CASSRDRGLSYEQYF.